Many counts were recorded for the clone carrying this T cell receptor beta chain. The sample contains more than one DNA sequence encoding this CDR3. The assay was immunoSEQ multiplex PCR, and TCRdb's table has in-frame clones only and misses some. This sample has 200,000 to 300,000 clones, with 83% found just once. This specimen belongs to a study of blood T cell repertoires in COVID-19. V shed 2 bases and J 6 bases; nucleotides not matched to a gene: 4. Germline V gene lookup returns CDR1 SGHNT and CDR2 YYREEE (reference sequence). The CDR3 loop spans 13 amino acids. The TCR sequence derives from a human donor in a cohort sampled during active COVID-19. Sample: peripheral blood. The chain uses TRBV5-4 and TRBJ2-7, with TRBD2 identical over 8 bases. The CDR3 loop is CASSLKRESEQYF. The DNA of the CDR3 is TGTGCCAGCAGCTTAAAGCGGGAGAGCGAGCAGTACTTC.